Described below is a single T cell receptor beta chain sequence and its context. The data are from a study of shared clonotypes between healthy human individuals. At the deep level, the assay was run. Each sorted subset replicate got 200 ng genomic DNA, 30,000 or so genomes. Generated by immunoSEQ multiplex PCR, the TCRdb table keeps only in-frame clones and is missing some. Among roughly 2 million clones listed, roughly 96% were seen once. Adult donors, all healthy and HIV-negative, had no recent acute infections or vaccinations. The CDR3 runs 13 residues. Germline assignment: CDR1 SGHTA and CDR2 FQGNSA. The V end was cut by 5 bases, the J end by 2 bases, with 10 bases between.

The receptor's source is a man aged 18 to 29 in good health. J is TRBJ2-7 and V is TRBV7-2, with D perhaps matching TRBD2 (6 bases). Source material: naive CD4+ T cells sorted from blood. Subset meaning: CD45RA+ positively selected. In DNA form, the CDR3 reads TGTGCCAGCAGCCTACGGAGGGCCTACGAGCAGTACTTC. It specifies CASSLRRAYEQYF.